The clone carrying this T cell receptor (beta chain) has just a few counts. Its target is not known. The data originate from a study of cytomegalovirus exposure and HLA in healthy donors. Whole-study findings and limits: Researchers counted 150 to 200 TCR beta chains as cytomegalovirus-associated. In an earlier analysis, productive rearrangement rates for most beta V segments clustered near 87% or 30%. In vitro confirmation showed a few CMV-associated chains to be CMV antigen specific.

It was with 60 Vbeta and 13 Jbeta primers that the PCR ran. Per the original data handling: Later analysis identified tens of millions of unique TCR beta chains, about 11 million shared. The data were produced by immunoSEQ multiplex PCR, yet TCRdb's version contains in-frame clones alone and is incomplete. V and J calls and clone size are those listed in that table; D and trimming were worked out from the DNA. The sample includes over 85,000 clones, about 80% seen only once; the top ten take about 0.53%. Germline V gene sequence: CDR1 SGHNT, CDR2 YYREEE (reference sequence). The CDR3 contains 14 residues. V lost 6 bases, J lost 12 bases, and 24 bases lay in between.

Specimen: PBMCs. The sequence was collected from a man aged 25 to 40 in good health and CMV-seronegative. This sequence joins TRBV5-4 and TRBJ1-1; TRBD1 might be the D (6 bases). The CDR3 nucleotides are TGTGCCAGCACACTTCAGGGGTTGTCGATCGGATCTTTCTTT. This encodes CASTLQGLSIGSFF.